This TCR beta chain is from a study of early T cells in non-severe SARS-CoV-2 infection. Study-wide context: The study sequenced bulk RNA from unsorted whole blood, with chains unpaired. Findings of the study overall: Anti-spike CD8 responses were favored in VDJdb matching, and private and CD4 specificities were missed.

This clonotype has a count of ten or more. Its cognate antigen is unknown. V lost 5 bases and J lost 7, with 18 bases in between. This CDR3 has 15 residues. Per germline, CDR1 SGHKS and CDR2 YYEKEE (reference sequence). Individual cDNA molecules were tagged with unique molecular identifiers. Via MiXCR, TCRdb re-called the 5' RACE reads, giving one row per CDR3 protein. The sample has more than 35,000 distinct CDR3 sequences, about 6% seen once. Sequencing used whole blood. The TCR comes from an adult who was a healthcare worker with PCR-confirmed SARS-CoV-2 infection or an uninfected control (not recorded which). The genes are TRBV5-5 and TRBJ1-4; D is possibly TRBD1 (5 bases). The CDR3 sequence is CASSLMWGAVEKLFF. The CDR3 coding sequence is TGTGCCAGCAGTCTAATGTGGGGCGCGGTTGAAAAACTGTTTTTT.